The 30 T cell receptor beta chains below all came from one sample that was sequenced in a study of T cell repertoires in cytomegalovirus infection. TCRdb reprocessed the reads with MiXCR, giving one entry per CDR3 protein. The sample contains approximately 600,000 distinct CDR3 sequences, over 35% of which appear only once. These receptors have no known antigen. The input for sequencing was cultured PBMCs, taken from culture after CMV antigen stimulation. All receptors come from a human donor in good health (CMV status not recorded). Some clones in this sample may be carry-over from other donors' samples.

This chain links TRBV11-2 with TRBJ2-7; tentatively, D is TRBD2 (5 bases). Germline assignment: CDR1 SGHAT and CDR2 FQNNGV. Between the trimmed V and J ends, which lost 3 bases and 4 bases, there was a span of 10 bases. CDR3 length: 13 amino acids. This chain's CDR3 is CASSLEEWYEQYF. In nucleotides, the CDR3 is TGTGCCAGCAGCTTGGAGGAATGGTACGAGCAGTACTTC.

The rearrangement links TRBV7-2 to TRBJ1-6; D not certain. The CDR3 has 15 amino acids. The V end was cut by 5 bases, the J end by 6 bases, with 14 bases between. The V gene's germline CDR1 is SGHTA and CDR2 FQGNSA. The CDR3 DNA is TGTGCCAGCAGCCAACTGATAGGTTTTAATTCACCCCTCCACTTT. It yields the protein CASSQLIGFNSPLHF.

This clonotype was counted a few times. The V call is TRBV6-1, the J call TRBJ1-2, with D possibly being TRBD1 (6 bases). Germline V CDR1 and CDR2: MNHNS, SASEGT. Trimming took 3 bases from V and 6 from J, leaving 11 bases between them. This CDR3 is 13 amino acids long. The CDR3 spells CASSDTGIDGYTF. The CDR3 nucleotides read TGTGCCAGCAGTGATACAGGGATAGATGGCTACACCTTC.

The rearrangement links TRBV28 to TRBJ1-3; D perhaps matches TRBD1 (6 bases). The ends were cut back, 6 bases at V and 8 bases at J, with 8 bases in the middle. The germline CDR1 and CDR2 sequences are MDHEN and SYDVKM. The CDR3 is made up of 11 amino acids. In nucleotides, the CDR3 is TGTGCCAGCAGACCAGGGGACACCATATATTTT. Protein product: CASRPGDTIYF. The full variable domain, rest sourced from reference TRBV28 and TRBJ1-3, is DVKVTQSSRYLVKRTGEKVFLECVQDMDHENMFWYRQDPGLGLRLIYFSYDVKMKEKGDIPEGYSVSREKKERFSLILESASTNQTSMYLCASRPGDTIYFGEGSWLTVV.

This chain's CDR3 is CASSSSERGNTEAFF. The CDR3 nucleotides read TGTGCCAGCAGCTCGAGCGAGAGAGGGAACACTGAAGCTTTCTTT. The rearrangement links TRBV7-1 to TRBJ1-1, with D uncertain. TRBV7-1 is reported as an ORF; its role is uncertain. Trimming cost V 3 bases and J 1 base, with 12 bases left between them. CDR3 length equals 15 residues.

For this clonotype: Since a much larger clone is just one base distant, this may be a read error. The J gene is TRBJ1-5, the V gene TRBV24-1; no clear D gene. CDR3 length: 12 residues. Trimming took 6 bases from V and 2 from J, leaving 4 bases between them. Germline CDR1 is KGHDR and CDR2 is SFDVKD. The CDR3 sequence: CATSPGNQPQHF. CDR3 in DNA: TGTGCCACCAGTCCTGGCAATCAGCCCCAGCATTTT.

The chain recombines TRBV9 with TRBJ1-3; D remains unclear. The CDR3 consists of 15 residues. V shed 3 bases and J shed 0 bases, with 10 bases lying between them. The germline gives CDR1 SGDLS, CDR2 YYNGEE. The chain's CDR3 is CASSADGSSGNTIYF. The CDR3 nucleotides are TGTGCCAGCAGCGCGGACGGAAGCTCTGGAAACACCATATATTTT.

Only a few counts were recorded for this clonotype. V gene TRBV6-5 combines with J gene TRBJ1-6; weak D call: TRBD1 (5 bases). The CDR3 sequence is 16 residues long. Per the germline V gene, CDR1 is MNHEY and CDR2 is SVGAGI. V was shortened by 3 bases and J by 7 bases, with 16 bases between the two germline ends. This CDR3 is CASSYGTATLNSPLHF. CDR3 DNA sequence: TGTGCCAGCAGTTATGGGACCGCAACTTTAAATTCACCCCTCCACTTT.

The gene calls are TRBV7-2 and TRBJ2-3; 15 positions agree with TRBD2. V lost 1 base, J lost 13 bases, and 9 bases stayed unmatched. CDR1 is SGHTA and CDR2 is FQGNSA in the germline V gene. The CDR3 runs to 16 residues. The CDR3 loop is CASSLDGTSGRYIKYF. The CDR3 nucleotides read TGTGCCAGCAGCTTAGATGGGACTAGCGGGAGGTACATAAAGTATTTT.

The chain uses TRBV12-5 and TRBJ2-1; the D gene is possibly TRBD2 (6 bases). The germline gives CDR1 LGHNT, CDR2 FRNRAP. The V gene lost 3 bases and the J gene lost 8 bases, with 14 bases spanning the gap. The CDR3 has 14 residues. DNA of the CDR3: TGTGCTAGTGGTTTCGGCGGGATAGCACATGAGCAGTTCTTC. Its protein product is CASGFGGIAHEQFF.

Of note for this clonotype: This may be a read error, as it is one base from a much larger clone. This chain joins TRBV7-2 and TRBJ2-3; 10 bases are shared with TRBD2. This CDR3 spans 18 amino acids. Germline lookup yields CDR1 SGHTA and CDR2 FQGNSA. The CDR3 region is CASSPRNSGRFSTGTQYF. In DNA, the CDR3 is TGTGCCAGCAGCCCACGTAATAGCGGGAGGTTTAGCACAGGTACGCAGTATTTT.

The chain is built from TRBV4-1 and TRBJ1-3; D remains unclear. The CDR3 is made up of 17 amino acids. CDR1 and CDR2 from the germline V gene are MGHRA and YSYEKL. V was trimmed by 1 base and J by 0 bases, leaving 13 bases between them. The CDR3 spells CASSQVRVDLSGNTIYF. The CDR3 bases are TGCGCCAGCAGCCAAGTGAGGGTGGACCTCTCTGGAAACACCATATATTTT.

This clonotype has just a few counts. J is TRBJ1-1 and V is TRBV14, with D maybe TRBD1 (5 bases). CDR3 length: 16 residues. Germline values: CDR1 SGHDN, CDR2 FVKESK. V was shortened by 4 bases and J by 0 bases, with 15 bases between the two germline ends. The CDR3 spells CASSRRQMGMNTEAFF. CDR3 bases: TGTGCCAGCAGCCGCAGACAGATGGGGATGAACACTGAAGCTTTCTTT.

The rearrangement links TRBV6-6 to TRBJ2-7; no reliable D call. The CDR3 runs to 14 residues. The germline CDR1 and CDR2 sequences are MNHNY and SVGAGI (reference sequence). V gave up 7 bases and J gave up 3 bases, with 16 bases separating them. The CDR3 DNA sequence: TGTGCCAGCAAGAACCCGGGCCCACTCTACGAGCAGTACTTC. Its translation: CASKNPGPLYEQYF.

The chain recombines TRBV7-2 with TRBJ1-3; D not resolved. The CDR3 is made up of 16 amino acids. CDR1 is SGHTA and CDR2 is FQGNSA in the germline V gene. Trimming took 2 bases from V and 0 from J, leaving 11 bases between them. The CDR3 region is CASSLTLVSSGNTIYF. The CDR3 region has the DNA TGTGCCAGCAGCTTAACCCTAGTGAGCTCTGGAAACACCATATATTTT.

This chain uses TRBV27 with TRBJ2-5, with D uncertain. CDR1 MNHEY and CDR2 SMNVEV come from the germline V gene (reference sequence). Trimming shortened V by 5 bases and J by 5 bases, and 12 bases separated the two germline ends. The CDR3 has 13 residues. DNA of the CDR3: TGTGCCAGCAGTCGGACCCTTGGGGAGACCCAGTACTTC. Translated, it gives CASSRTLGETQYF.

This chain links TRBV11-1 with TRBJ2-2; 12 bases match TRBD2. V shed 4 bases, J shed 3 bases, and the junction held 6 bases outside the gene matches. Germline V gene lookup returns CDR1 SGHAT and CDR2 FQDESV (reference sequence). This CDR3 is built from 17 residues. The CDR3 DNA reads TGTGCCAGCAGCTCCCGGACTAGCGGGAAGGACACCGGGGAGCTGTTTTTT. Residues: CASSSRTSGKDTGELFF.

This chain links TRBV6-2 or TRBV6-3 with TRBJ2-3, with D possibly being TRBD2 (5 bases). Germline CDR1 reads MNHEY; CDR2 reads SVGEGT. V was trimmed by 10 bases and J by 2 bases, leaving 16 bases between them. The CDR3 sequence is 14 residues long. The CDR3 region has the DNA TGTGCCACACGATGGAGGAGGACCACAGATACGCAGTATTTT. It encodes CATRWRRTTDTQYF.

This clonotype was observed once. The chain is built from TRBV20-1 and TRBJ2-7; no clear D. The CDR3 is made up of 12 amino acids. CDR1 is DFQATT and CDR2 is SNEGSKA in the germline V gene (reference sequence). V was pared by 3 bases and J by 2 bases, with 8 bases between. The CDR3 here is CSASKAAYEQYF. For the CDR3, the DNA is TGCAGTGCTAGTAAAGCCGCCTACGAGCAGTACTTC.

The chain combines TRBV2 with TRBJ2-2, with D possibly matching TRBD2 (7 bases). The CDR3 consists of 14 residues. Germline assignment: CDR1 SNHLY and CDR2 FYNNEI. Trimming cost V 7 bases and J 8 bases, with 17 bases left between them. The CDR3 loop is CASTREGGTGELFF. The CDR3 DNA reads TGTGCCAGCACTAGGGAGGGGGGGACTGGGGAGCTGTTTTTT.

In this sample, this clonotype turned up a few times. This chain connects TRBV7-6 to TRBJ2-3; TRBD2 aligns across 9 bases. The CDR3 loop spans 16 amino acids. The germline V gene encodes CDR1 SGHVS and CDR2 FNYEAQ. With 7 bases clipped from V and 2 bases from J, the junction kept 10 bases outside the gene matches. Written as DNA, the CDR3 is TGTGCCAGCACCCTGAATAGCGGGAGATTCACAGATACGCAGTATTTT. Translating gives CASTLNSGRFTDTQYF.

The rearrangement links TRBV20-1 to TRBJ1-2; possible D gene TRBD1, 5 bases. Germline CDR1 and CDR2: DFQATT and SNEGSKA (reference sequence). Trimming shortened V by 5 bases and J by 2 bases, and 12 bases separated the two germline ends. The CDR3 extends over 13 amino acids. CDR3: CSAVQGFNYGYTF. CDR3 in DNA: TGCAGTGCTGTCCAGGGTTTCAACTATGGCTACACCTTC.

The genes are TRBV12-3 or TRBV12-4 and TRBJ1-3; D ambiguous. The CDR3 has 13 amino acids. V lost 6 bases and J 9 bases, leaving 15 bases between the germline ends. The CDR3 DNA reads TGTGCCAGCAGCTACCTTTTCGCCGGCACCATATATTTT. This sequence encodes CASSYLFAGTIYF.

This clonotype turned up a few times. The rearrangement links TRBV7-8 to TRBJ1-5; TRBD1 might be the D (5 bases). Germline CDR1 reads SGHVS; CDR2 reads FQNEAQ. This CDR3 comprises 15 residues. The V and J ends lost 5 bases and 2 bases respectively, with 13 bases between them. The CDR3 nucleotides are TGTGCCAGCAGCCCAGGGATAGAGGGCAATCAGCCCCAGCATTTT. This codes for CASSPGIEGNQPQHF.

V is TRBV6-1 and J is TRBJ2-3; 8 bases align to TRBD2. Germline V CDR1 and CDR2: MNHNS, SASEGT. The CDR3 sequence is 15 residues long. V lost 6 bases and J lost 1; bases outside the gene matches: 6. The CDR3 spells CASRGGGTRTDTQYF. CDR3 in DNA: TGTGCCAGCAGAGGCGGGGGGACACGCACAGATACGCAGTATTTT.

CDR3 in amino acids: CASSLPPRVGETQYF. CDR3 in DNA: TGTGCCAGCAGCTTACCACCTAGGGTAGGAGAGACCCAGTACTTC. J is TRBJ2-5 and V is TRBV7-2; the D is unclear. Germline values: CDR1 SGHTA, CDR2 FQGNSA. This CDR3 comprises 15 residues. V was shortened by 2 bases and J by 4 bases, with 14 bases between the two germline ends.

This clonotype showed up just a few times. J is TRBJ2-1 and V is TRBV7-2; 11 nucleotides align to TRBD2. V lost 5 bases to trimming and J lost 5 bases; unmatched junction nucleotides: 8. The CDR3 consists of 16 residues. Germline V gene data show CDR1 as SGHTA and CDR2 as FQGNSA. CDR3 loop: CASSPVLAGGHNEQFF. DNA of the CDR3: TGTGCCAGCAGCCCCGTCCTAGCGGGGGGCCACAATGAGCAGTTCTTC. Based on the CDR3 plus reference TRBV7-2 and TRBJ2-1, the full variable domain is GAGVSQSPSNKVTEKGKDVELRCDPISGHTALYWYRQSLGQGLEFLIYFQGNSAPDKSGLPSDRFSAERTGGSVSTLTIQRTQQEDSAVYLCASSPVLAGGHNEQFFGPGTRLTVL.

CDR3 DNA: TGTGCCAGCAGCTTCGCTTTGGACAGTCGATCCTACGAGCAGTACTTC. Its protein product is CASSFALDSRSYEQYF. The chain uses TRBV11-2 and TRBJ2-7; possible D gene TRBD1, 6 bases. Germline lookup yields CDR1 SGHAT and CDR2 FQNNGV. The CDR3 runs 16 residues. V gave up 3 bases and J gave up 1 base, with 16 bases separating them.

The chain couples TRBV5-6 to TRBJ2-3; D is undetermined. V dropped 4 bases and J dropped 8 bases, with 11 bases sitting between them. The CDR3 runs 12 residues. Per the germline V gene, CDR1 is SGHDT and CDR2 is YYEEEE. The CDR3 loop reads CASSPHGLTQYF. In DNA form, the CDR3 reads TGTGCCAGCAGCCCCCACGGTCTTACGCAGTATTTT.

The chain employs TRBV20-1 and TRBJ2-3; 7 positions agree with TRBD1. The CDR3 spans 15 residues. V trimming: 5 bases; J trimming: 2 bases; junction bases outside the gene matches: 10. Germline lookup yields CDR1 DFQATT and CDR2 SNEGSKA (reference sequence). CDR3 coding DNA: TGCAGTGCTCAATCCGGGACAGCAGACACAGATACGCAGTATTTT. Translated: CSAQSGTADTDTQYF.